Here is one TCR beta chain with its context. Its antigen is undetermined. Genomic DNA came from blood regulatory T cells gated CD4+ CD25-high CD127-low. TCRdb keeps only in-frame clones here, not all; method: immunoSEQ multiplex PCR. The sample has about 28,000 clones; about 93% are singletons. The source of the sample is a study of regulatory and conventional T cells in RAG deficiency. The study's findings and limits: Omenn syndrome and CID/AS patients had 95 to 100-fold fewer unique Treg TCR beta sequences, versus 9.5 to 10-fold elsewhere.

From germline, CDR1 is MNHEY and CDR2 SVGAGI. Trimming cost V 0 bases and J 2 bases, with 8 bases left between them. The CDR3 length is 15 residues. The sample was also linked to a second study, of regulatory T cells. From that study: Primers: 52 TRBV forward and 13 TRBJ reverse.

The sample comprised Tregs sorted from blood. The clonotype originates from a human donor in good health. This chain uses TRBV6-5 with TRBJ1-3; D gene ambiguous. This CDR3 is CASSYSEGTGNTIYF. The CDR3 region has the DNA TGTGCCAGCAGTTACTCTGAGGGAACTGGAAACACCATATATTTT.